One sample yielded the 28 T cell receptor beta chains listed below, sequenced in a study of T cell changes during pregnancy in multiple sclerosis. Libraries were prepared by immunoSEQ multiplex PCR; TCRdb keeps only in-frame clonotypes and omits some of them. The sample lists around 40,000 clones; about nine tenths were seen once. This material consisted of CD4+ T cells from peripheral blood mononuclear cells, taken in the first trimester of pregnancy. These receptors all come from a female donor in good health, enrolled as a control in a pregnancy study.

This sequence joins TRBV10-3 and TRBJ1-2; 8 positions match TRBD1. The CDR3 extends over 15 amino acids. The trim removed 7 bases at V and 9 bases at J, leaving 16 bases unmatched. Germline CDR1 is ENHRY and CDR2 is SYGVKD. CDR3 loop: CAITSIPGGGGRYTF. The DNA of the CDR3 is TGTGCCATCACCTCAATCCCAGGGGGCGGGGGACGCTACACCTTC.

This chain uses TRBV19 with TRBJ1-6, with D tentatively TRBD1 (6 bases). V gave up 6 bases and J gave up 6 bases, with 12 bases separating them. Germline loops: CDR1 LNHDA, CDR2 SQIVND (reference sequence). CDR3 length equals 14 residues. The DNA for the CDR3 is TGTGCCAGTAGGGGGGCCAGGGTTAATTCACCCCTCCACTTT. As protein: CASRGARVNSPLHF.

V usage is TRBV5-5 and J usage is TRBJ2-3, with TRBD2 identical over 13 bases. J lost 6 bases, V lost 0 bases, and 10 bases had no gene match. This CDR3 has 18 amino acids. Germline assignment: CDR1 SGHKS and CDR2 YYEKEE (reference sequence). CDR3 sequence reads: CASSLALTSGGRGDTQYF. CDR3 bases: TGTGCCAGCAGCTTGGCCCTGACTAGCGGGGGGCGGGGGGATACGCAGTATTTT.

J is TRBJ2-1 and V is TRBV7-2, with a weak D call TRBD1 (6 bases). The germline CDR1 and CDR2 sequences are SGHTA and FQGNSA. The length of the CDR3 is 19 residues. V was pared by 2 bases and J by 5 bases, with 25 bases between. The CDR3 coding sequence is TGTGCCAGCAGCTTAACTCTCGTATCCACAGGGATGGCCAACAATGAGCAGTTCTTC. It translates to CASSLTLVSTGMANNEQFF.

This rearrangement joins TRBV9 to TRBJ1-3; weak D call: TRBD1 (5 bases). CDR1 is SGDLS and CDR2 is YYNGEE in the germline V gene. The CDR3 extends over 18 amino acids. Between the trimmed V and J ends, which lost 2 bases and 0 bases, there was a span of 18 bases. The CDR3 loop reads CASSVNDGGLFSGNTIYF. DNA of the CDR3: TGTGCCAGCAGCGTTAATGATGGGGGACTGTTCTCTGGAAACACCATATATTTT.

This clone was observed a single time. The V and J genes are TRBV5-1 and TRBJ1-3; possibly TRBD1 for D (5 bases). CDR3 length: 16 amino acids. The V gene lost 0 bases and the J gene lost 2 bases, with 12 bases spanning the gap. The germline gives CDR1 SGHRS, CDR2 YFSETQ. Written as DNA, the CDR3 is TGCGCCAGCAGCTTGGGGCAGGGTGTAGCTGGAAACACCATATATTTT. It codes for CASSLGQGVAGNTIYF. Full variable domain (missing parts from reference TRBV5-1 and TRBJ1-3): KAGVTQTPRYLIKTRGQQVTLSCSPISGHRSVSWYQQTPGQGLQFLFEYFSETQRNKGNFPGRFSGRQFSNSRSEMNVSTLELGDSALYLCASSLGQGVAGNTIYFGEGSWLTVV.

The rearrangement joins TRBV6-1 to TRBJ1-6, with TRBD1 identical over 8 bases. The V segment lost 8 bases and the J segment 6 bases; nucleotides outside the gene matches: 0. The CDR3 contains 12 residues. Germline loops: CDR1 MNHNS, CDR2 SASEGT. The CDR3 protein is CASGQGNSPLHF. The CDR3 nucleotides are TGTGCCAGCGGACAGGGTAATTCACCCCTCCACTTT.

V and J are TRBV5-1 and TRBJ1-1; TRBD1 matches at 7 bases. This CDR3 contains 14 residues. Per germline, CDR1 SGHRS and CDR2 YFSETQ. J gave up 4 bases and V 2 bases, and 5 bases lay outside the gene matches. CDR3 DNA: TGCGCCAGCAGCTTACGACAGGGAGGCACTGAAGCTTTCTTT. It translates to CASSLRQGGTEAFF.

This clone has just a few counts. The V call is TRBV7-9, the J call TRBJ1-1; unclear D gene. The CDR3 is 13 residues long. The ends were cut back, 3 bases at V and 5 bases at J, with 10 bases in the middle. The V gene's germline CDR1 is SEHNR and CDR2 FQNEAQ (reference sequence). The CDR3 reads CASSFGRGTEAFF. The CDR3 DNA sequence: TGTGCCAGCAGCTTTGGCAGAGGGACTGAAGCTTTCTTT.

The chain couples TRBV9 to TRBJ2-3; TRBD2 matches 8 bases. Looked up from germline, CDR1 is SGDLS and CDR2 is YYNGEE. The trim removed 0 bases at V and 0 bases at J, leaving 3 bases unmatched. This CDR3 comprises 16 residues. In DNA, the CDR3 is TGTGCCAGCAGCGTAGGTCGCGGGGGGAGCACAGATACGCAGTATTTT. Translated: CASSVGRGGSTDTQYF.

The table lists this clone with a few counts. The V call is TRBV28, the J call TRBJ1-5; D is perhaps TRBD1 (6 bases). The V gene lost 8 bases and the J gene lost 0 bases, with 11 bases spanning the gap. Germline lookup yields CDR1 MDHEN and CDR2 SYDVKM. The CDR3 extends over 14 amino acids. The CDR3 DNA is TGTGCCAGCCCAGGGGTTCATAGCAATCAGCCCCAGCATTTT. Translating it yields CASPGVHSNQPQHF.

This rearrangement joins TRBV7-9 to TRBJ1-1, with 8 bases identical to TRBD1. The CDR3 has 15 residues. CDR1 and CDR2 from the germline V gene are SEHNR and FQNEAQ (reference sequence). The junction had 5 bases not matched to a gene; V was cut back by 2 bases and J by 3 bases. The CDR3 coding sequence is TGTGCCAGCAGCTTATCAGGGGGCGCGGACACTGAAGCTTTCTTT. Amino acid sequence: CASSLSGGADTEAFF.

This rearrangement joins TRBV5-4 to TRBJ2-7; TRBD2 agrees at 8 bases. The ends lost 5 bases at V and 12 bases at J; junction bases unmatched: 13. The CDR3 has 13 residues. The V gene's germline CDR1 is SGHNT and CDR2 YYREEE (reference sequence). Written as DNA, the CDR3 is TGTGCCAGCAGACCCACCGGGGGGGGCAAGTCGTACTTC. Amino acid sequence: CASRPTGGGKSYF. The whole variable domain, remainder taken from reference TRBV5-4 and TRBJ2-7, is ETGVTQSPTHLIKTRGQQVTLRCSSQSGHNTVSWYQQALGQGPQFIFQYYREEENGRGNFPPRFSGLQFPNYSSELNVNALELDDSALYLCASRPTGGGKSYFGPGTRLTVT.

This clone appeared once. The chain links TRBV4-2 to TRBJ2-2; D remains unclear. Germline loops: CDR1 LGHNA, CDR2 YNFKEQ. V lost 0 bases to trimming and J lost 7 bases, with 15 bases between them. CDR3 size: 16 residues. The CDR3 reads CASSQEAGSLRGELFF. The CDR3 nucleotides are TGTGCCAGCAGCCAAGAGGCAGGATCCTTGCGCGGGGAGCTGTTTTTT.

The chain recombines TRBV7-3 with TRBJ1-6; D perhaps matches TRBD1 (5 bases). In germline, CDR1 is SGHTA, CDR2 FQGTGA. Trimming took 8 bases from V and 10 from J, leaving 15 bases between them. The CDR3 contains 13 residues. CDR3 in DNA: TGTGCCAGCGGCGAGCAGGGAAACTCACCCCTCCACTTT. It translates to CASGEQGNSPLHF.

CDR3 sequence reads: CASSPRGRSNNQPQHF. CDR3 coding DNA: TGTGCCAGTAGTCCACGCGGGAGGAGTAACAATCAGCCCCAGCATTTT. This rearrangement joins TRBV19 to TRBJ1-5; no clear D. The CDR3 consists of 16 residues. Germline V CDR1 and CDR2: LNHDA, SQIVND (reference sequence). Trimming took 5 bases from V and 3 from J, leaving 17 bases between them.

In its sample, this clone was seen a few times. This chain links TRBV7-2 with TRBJ1-6; D is uncertain. This CDR3 is built from 15 residues. Trimming cost V 1 base and J 10 bases, with 14 bases left between them. Germline lookup yields CDR1 SGHTA and CDR2 FQGNSA. The CDR3 spells CASSLVGDRESPLHF. In DNA, the CDR3 is TGTGCCAGCAGCTTAGTAGGAGACCGAGAATCACCCCTCCACTTT.

This clone was observed once. Written as DNA, the CDR3 is TGCAGCGCTAACCGGGGAAGTAACACTGAAGCTTTCTTT. Residues: CSANRGSNTEAFF. The gene calls are TRBV29-1 and TRBJ1-1, with D uncertain. V lost 7 bases and J 2 bases, leaving 14 bases between the germline ends. The CDR3 loop spans 13 amino acids. The germline CDR1 and CDR2 sequences are SQVTM and ANQGSEA.

V usage is TRBV6-6 and J usage is TRBJ2-7, with D possibly being TRBD2 (6 bases). The CDR3 runs to 10 residues. Trimming shortened V by 2 bases and J by 13 bases, and 9 bases separated the two germline ends. Germline V gene data show CDR1 as MNHNY and CDR2 as SVGAGI (reference sequence). As DNA, the CDR3 is TGTGCCAGCAGTTACACGGGACTCTACTTC. Translated, it gives CASSYTGLYF.

The chain is built from TRBV6-4 and TRBJ2-3, with D possibly TRBD2 on 6 matching bases. V was clipped by 6 bases and J by 0 bases, with 10 bases between them. The CDR3 contains 14 residues. Germline lookup yields CDR1 MRHNA and CDR2 SNTAGT. The CDR3 loop reads CASSSGTSTDTQYF. The CDR3 DNA reads TGTGCCAGCAGCTCCGGGACTAGCACAGATACGCAGTATTTT.

This clone was detected a few times. Other DNA variants within this sample encode the same CDR3. The chain couples TRBV2 to TRBJ1-2; D ambiguous. The CDR3 is 14 residues long. Germline V gene sequence: CDR1 SNHLY, CDR2 FYNNEI. Trimming removed 2 bases at V and 2 bases at J, with 9 bases between. DNA for the CDR3: TGTGCCAGCAGTGAATCTAACTGGAACTATGGCTACACCTTC. As protein: CASSESNWNYGYTF.

The V call is TRBV6-5, the J call TRBJ1-2; a possible D gene is TRBD1 (6 bases). Germline loops: CDR1 MNHEY, CDR2 SVGAGI. With 3 bases removed from V and 8 bases from J, the gap between germline ends came to 10 bases. There are 12 residues in the CDR3. The CDR3 DNA reads TGTGCCAGCAGTTATTCAGGGGTCGGCTACACCTTC. Translation: CASSYSGVGYTF.

CDR3: CASSLPPRGGTDTQYF. In nucleotides, the CDR3 is TGTGCCAGCAGCCTTCCTCCCAGGGGTGGCACAGATACGCAGTATTTT. The chain couples TRBV4-2 to TRBJ2-3; possible D gene TRBD1, 6 bases. V lost 4 bases and J 1 base, leaving 15 bases between the germline ends. From germline, CDR1 is LGHNA and CDR2 YNFKEQ. The CDR3 has 16 amino acids.

The chain carries TRBV4-1 and TRBJ1-2; maybe TRBD1 (6 bases). The CDR3 sequence is 15 residues long. In germline, CDR1 is MGHRA, CDR2 YSYEKL. V lost 1 base and J lost 8, with 17 bases in between. CDR3 nucleotide sequence: TGCGCCAGCAGCCAAGGCGACCTTACAGGGAACGGCTACACCTTC. This gives the protein CASSQGDLTGNGYTF.

The chain couples TRBV18 to TRBJ1-2; tentatively, D is TRBD1 (5 bases). The CDR3 is 14 amino acids. The germline V and J ends were trimmed by 4 bases and 6 bases, with 15 bases remaining between them. Germline V CDR1 and CDR2: KGHSH, LQKENI. CDR3: CASSRERRGDGYTF. CDR3 bases: TGTGCCAGCTCACGGGAACGTAGGGGTGATGGCTACACCTTC.

This chain links TRBV19 with TRBJ2-3, with TRBD1 matching 7 bases. The CDR3 loop spans 17 amino acids. The ends lost 5 bases at V and 7 bases at J; junction bases unmatched: 18. Germline V gene data show CDR1 as LNHDA and CDR2 as SQIVND (reference sequence). The CDR3 protein is CASSPYKDGVTGNTQYF. CDR3 bases: TGTGCCAGTAGTCCTTATAAAGATGGGGTGACAGGGAATACGCAGTATTTT.

Only a few counts were recorded for this clone. The chain employs TRBV10-3 and TRBJ2-7; 11 nucleotides line up with TRBD2. V shed 6 bases and J 5 bases; nucleotides not matched to a gene: 6. The germline gives CDR1 ENHRY, CDR2 SYGVKD. The CDR3 is 14 amino acids. The CDR3 coding sequence is TGTGCCATCAGGACCTCGACTAGCGGGGACGAGCAGTACTTC. This translates into CAIRTSTSGDEQYF.

The chain combines TRBV5-6 with TRBJ2-4; TRBD1 agrees at 7 bases. Germline-derived CDR1 and CDR2 are SGHDT and YYEEEE. The CDR3 is 17 residues long. With V trimmed by 3 bases and J by 1 base, 10 bases remained unmatched. The chain's CDR3 is CASSSDRSSLAKNIQYF. CDR3 coding DNA: TGTGCCAGCAGCTCGGACAGGAGTTCTTTGGCCAAAAACATTCAGTACTTC.